This is a list of T cell receptor beta chains from one sample in a study of T cell responses to AZD1222 COVID-19 vaccine. Produced via immunoSEQ multiplex PCR; TCRdb's table is partial and in-frame only. The sample comprises roughly 120,000 clones, 70% to 90% of which are singletons, and about 16% rests with the top ten. Source: peripheral blood, taken 28 days after the second AZD1222 dose. The source of these receptors is an adult who received the AZD1222 COVID-19 vaccine. Both conserved end residues are part of each CDR3. A D gene is named only where the DNA matches it firmly. Clone size appears in some rows only: once, few, many, or a class for an expanded clone.

size,D,J,V,DNA,CDR3
NA,NA,TRBJ1-5,TRBV5-8,TGTGCCAGCTCTGGGGGTCCAGGGAAGGATCAGCCCCAGCATTTT,CASSGGPGKDQPQHF
once,NA,TRBJ1-2,TRBV5-1,TGCGCCAGCAGCCAGACCTTACAGGGCGGCGTAAAGAATGGCTACACCTTC,CASSQTLQGGVKNGYTF
NA,NA,TRBJ1-4,TRBV2,TGTGCCAGCAGTGCTCTCTATGAAAAACTGTTTTTT,CASSALYEKLFF
NA,NA,TRBJ2-7,TRBV6-5,TGTGCCAGCAGGGAGCAGGGAGTTACCTACGAGCAGTACTTC,CASREQGVTYEQYF
NA,NA,TRBJ1-2,TRBV7-2,TGTGCCAGCAGCCCACGGGGGGATGGGGGCTACACCTTC,CASSPRGDGGYTF
NA,TRBD1,TRBJ1-5,TRBV27,TGTGCCAGCAGTTCCCAGGGGGCGCGAAATCAGCCCCAGCATTTT,CASSSQGARNQPQHF
NA,TRBD1,TRBJ1-1,TRBV12-3/TRBV12-4,TGTGCCAGCAGTGAGACAGGGTCTGAAGCTTTCTTT,CASSETGSEAFF
NA,NA,TRBJ2-1,TRBV6-5,TGTGCCAGCAGTTCCCAGGGGTTTGAGCAGTTCTTC,CASSSQGFEQFF
few,NA,TRBJ2-1,TRBV11-2,TGTGCCAGCAAGAGTGGGGGGTCATTAAGAGGTGAGCAGTTCTTC,CASKSGGSLRGEQFF
NA,NA,TRBJ2-3,TRBV5-4,TGTGCCAGCAGCCAAACTGCAGATACGCAGTATTTT,CASSQTADTQYF
NA,NA,TRBJ1-1,TRBV7-9,TGTGCCAGCAGCCCGAGACAGGCTGAAGCTTTCTTT,CASSPRQAEAFF
NA,NA,TRBJ1-1,TRBV5-1,TGCGCCAGCAGTTCATCCATGAACACTGAAGCTTTCTTT,CASSSSMNTEAFF
NA,TRBD1,TRBJ1-4,TRBV9,TGTGCCAGCAGCGTAGAAGGGGGCGCTAATGAAAAACTGTTTTTT,CASSVEGGANEKLFF
NA,NA,TRBJ1-1,TRBV10-3,TGTGCCATCAGTGAACCTCAGGGTGGCGCTTTCTTT,CAISEPQGGAFF
few,NA,TRBJ2-1,TRBV7-2,TGTGCCAGCAGCTTTGGGGTAAGGGGGAATGAGCAGTTCTTC,CASSFGVRGNEQFF
NA,NA,TRBJ2-3,TRBV29-1,TGCAGCGTTGTGCGGGGCTCGGGGACAGATACGCAGTATTTT,CSVVRGSGTDTQYF
NA,NA,TRBJ1-5,TRBV2,TGTGCCAGCAGTGAGTTACTAACCCCGAATCAGCCCCAGCATTTT,CASSELLTPNQPQHF
NA,TRBD1,TRBJ1-1,TRBV19,TGTGCCAGTAGTATAGACAGGGGGCGGTCTGAAGCTTTCTTT,CASSIDRGRSEAFF
NA,NA,TRBJ1-2,TRBV7-2,TGTGCCAGCAGCTTAGCGCTATCTGGTAACGGGGTAGGCTACACCTTC,CASSLALSGNGVGYTF
once,TRBD1,TRBJ1-6,TRBV27,TGTGCCAGCAGTTTACGCCTGGGACAGGAATTACTTAATTCACCCCTCCACTTT,CASSLRLGQELLNSPLHF
NA,TRBD1,TRBJ1-2,TRBV24-1,TGTGCCACCAGTGGACATCAGGGGGCGCCCAACTATGGCTACACCTTC,CATSGHQGAPNYGYTF
NA,NA,TRBJ2-5,TRBV19,TGTGCCAGTAGTGGTGGAAGGCAAGAGACCCAGTACTTC,CASSGGRQETQYF
NA,NA,TRBJ1-1,TRBV5-6,TGTGCCAGCAGAACGGAGGTTTTGGGGACTGAAGCTTTCTTT,CASRTEVLGTEAFF
NA,NA,TRBJ1-5,TRBV12-3/TRBV12-4,TGTGCCAGCAGTCCTAAAAATCAGCCCCAGCATTTT,CASSPKNQPQHF
NA,NA,TRBJ2-7,TRBV28,TGTGCCAGCAGTCCTCGGTGGGCTACCTACGAGCAGTACTTC,CASSPRWATYEQYF
once,TRBD1,TRBJ2-1,TRBV7-9,TGTGCCAGCAGCCACGTTGTGTCCGGGACAGAGGATTATTACAATGAGCAGTTCTTC,CASSHVVSGTEDYYNEQFF
NA,TRBD2,TRBJ2-3,TRBV24-1,TGTGCCACCAGTGATGTCACTAGCGGGAGGGCCACAGATACGCAGTATTTT,CATSDVTSGRATDTQYF
NA,NA,TRBJ1-6,TRBV6-5,TGTGCCAGCACTGGGAGCTCCTATAATTCACCCCTCCACTTT,CASTGSSYNSPLHF
few,NA,TRBJ2-1,TRBV6-5,TGTGCCAGCAAAGGACAAACTAGCTCCTACAATGAGCAGTTCTTC,CASKGQTSSYNEQFF
NA,NA,TRBJ1-1,TRBV7-9,TGTGCCAGCAGCCCCCTTTCGGGGGAGTACACTGAAGCTTTCTTT,CASSPLSGEYTEAFF
NA,NA,TRBJ1-5,TRBV2,TGTGCCAGCATGAGGATGGGGGGTCCTCAGCCCCAGCATTTT,CASMRMGGPQPQHF
NA,TRBD1,TRBJ1-1,TRBV2,TGTGCCAGCGGACAGGGGAACACTGAAGCTTTCTTT,CASGQGNTEAFF
NA,TRBD2,TRBJ2-1,TRBV5-1,TGCGCCAGCAGCTACTCAGGGACTAGCGGGAGAGGGTATGTAGGGTACAATGAGCAGTTCTTC,CASSYSGTSGRGYVGYNEQFF
NA,NA,TRBJ2-7,TRBV7-8,TGTGCCAGCAGCTTAGGAGGGCAGGGCCGCTCCTACGAGCAGTACTTC,CASSLGGQGRSYEQYF
NA,TRBD1,TRBJ1-4,TRBV7-8,TGTGCCAGCAGCTGGACAGGGGGTGAAAATGAAAAACTGTTTTTT,CASSWTGGENEKLFF
NA,NA,TRBJ1-1,TRBV7-9,TGTGCCAGCAGCCCTAGTCCCTCCCTGGCGGCTGAAGCTTTCTTT,CASSPSPSLAAEAFF
NA,TRBD1,TRBJ2-5,TRBV5-4,TGTGCCAGCAGCCGGACAGGGGGGCTACGGGAGACCCAGTACTTC,CASSRTGGLRETQYF
NA,TRBD1,TRBJ1-5,TRBV6-2/TRBV6-3,TGTGCCAGCAGTTGGGGACAGAATCAGCCCCAGCATTTT,CASSWGQNQPQHF
NA,NA,TRBJ2-2,TRBV2,TGTGCCAGCAGTGAAAGGGGAACCGGGGAGCTGTTTTTT,CASSERGTGELFF
few,NA,TRBJ1-1,TRBV5-1,TGCGCCAGCAGCCCGGGAGTTCTGAACACTGAAGCTTTCTTT,CASSPGVLNTEAFF
NA,NA,TRBJ2-3,TRBV5-3,TGTGCCAGAAACAGAATGAGGGGCACAGATACGCAGTATTTT,CARNRMRGTDTQYF
NA,NA,TRBJ1-2,TRBV3-1/TRBV3-2,TGTGCCAGCAGCCTCCGGGAGGGAGGCTACACCTTC,CASSLREGGYTF
once,TRBD2,TRBJ2-5,TRBV24-1,TGTGCCACCACCATGACTAGCGGCATAAGAGAGACCCAGTACTTC,CATTMTSGIRETQYF
NA,TRBD1,TRBJ2-7,TRBV15,TGTGCCACCAGCAGAGGGAAGGGGGCGGAAGCCTACGAGCAGTACTTC,CATSRGKGAEAYEQYF